This T cell receptor (beta chain) was documented in a study of T cells after yellow fever vaccination. TCRdb passed the 5' RACE reads through MiXCR, listing each CDR3 protein once. This sample has some 260,000 distinct CDR3 sequences, with about 5.2% found just once. V lost 2 bases and J 4 bases, leaving 11 bases between the germline ends. This CDR3 has 14 amino acids. The V gene's germline CDR1 is LGHDT and CDR2 YNNKEL (reference sequence). There are a few counts of this clonotype. This clonotype was sampled from a man aged 18 to 35 who received the YFV17D yellow fever vaccine. The rearrangement joins TRBV3-1 to TRBJ2-5, with D unclear. The source material was CD4+ T cells sorted from PBMCs, sampled on the day of the yellow fever booster vaccination. CDR3 protein: CASSQRVGLETQYF. For the CDR3, the DNA is TGTGCCAGCAGCCAACGGGTAGGGCTAGAGACCCAGTACTTC.